The 22 T cell receptor beta chains below come from one sample, sequenced in a study of blood T cell repertoires in COVID-19 (TCRdb year 2020). Receptors were amplified or captured by the immunoSEQ multiplex PCR assay. TCRdb provides this immuneACCESS table in a form limited to in-frame rearrangements. Some clones are lacking; in checked studies, under half of them reflect an unresolved V gene, and why the rest are absent is not known. This sample has approximately 260,000 clones in its table, and 75% to 90% of those were observed once. Over 3.5% of the sample lies in the top ten. Material for sequencing was peripheral blood. The receptors were gathered from a woman aged 40 to 50 with acute or convalescent COVID-19.

The rearrangement joins TRBV5-4 to TRBJ1-2; 11 bases line up with TRBD1. V lost 7 bases, J lost 4 bases, and 0 bases stayed unmatched. The CDR3 runs to 12 residues. Germline V lookup: CDR1 SGHNT, CDR2 YYREEE (reference sequence). CDR3 residues: CASGQGAYGYTF. CDR3 nucleotides: TGTGCCAGCGGACAGGGGGCCTATGGCTACACCTTC.

This clone was detected once. The gene calls are TRBV5-1 and TRBJ2-7; TRBD1 matches 9 bases. After removal of 4 bases from V and 6 bases from J, the junction contained 11 bases not matched to a gene. This CDR3 spans 15 amino acids. CDR1 SGHRS and CDR2 YFSETQ come from the germline V gene. CDR3 residues: CASSKTGGARSEQYV. In DNA form, the CDR3 reads TGCGCCAGCAGCAAAACAGGGGGCGCGAGATCCGAGCAGTACGTC.

The chain couples TRBV15 to TRBJ2-2, with a tentative D call TRBD2 (5 bases). CDR3 length: 16 residues. CDR1 LNHNV and CDR2 YYDKDF come from the germline V gene (reference sequence). Trimming left V 5 bases short and J 2 bases short, with 15 bases between. The CDR3 coding sequence is TGTGCCACCAGCGAACGCGGACTTATAAACACCGGGGAGCTGTTTTTT. Encoded protein: CATSERGLINTGELFF.

The chain combines TRBV2 with TRBJ2-1, with TRBD1 matching 9 bases. The trim removed 1 base at V and 6 bases at J, leaving 7 bases unmatched. Germline V CDR1 and CDR2: SNHLY, FYNNEI. The CDR3 loop spans 16 amino acids. The CDR3 DNA follows: TGTGCCAGCAGTGAAGGAGCGGGACAGGGTATCAATGAGCAGTTCTTC. This codes for CASSEGAGQGINEQFF.

The chain couples TRBV7-6 to TRBJ2-2; D might be TRBD2 (5 bases). From germline, CDR1 is SGHVS and CDR2 FNYEAQ. The ends were cut back, 5 bases at V and 1 base at J, with 17 bases in the middle. The CDR3 sequence is 17 residues long. CDR3 DNA: TGTGCCAGCAGCGCCCATCGTAGCGCCCTGAACACCGGGGAGCTGTTTTTT. Protein sequence: CASSAHRSALNTGELFF.

Here the CDR3 reads CASSEAGAGGYTF. CDR3 DNA: TGTGCCAGCAGTGAAGCGGGGGCAGGAGGCTACACCTTC. The gene calls are TRBV2 and TRBJ1-2; maybe TRBD1 (6 bases). Trimming pared 0 bases from V and 8 bases from J, leaving 10 bases between. Per the germline V gene, CDR1 is SNHLY and CDR2 is FYNNEI. The CDR3 has 13 residues.

This chain joins TRBV18 and TRBJ2-3; 8 bases agree with TRBD2. Per germline, CDR1 KGHSH and CDR2 LQKENI. V shed 6 bases, J shed 5 bases, and the junction held 7 bases outside the gene matches. The CDR3 is 14 amino acids. The CDR3: CASSISSGGDTQYF. The CDR3 nucleotides read TGTGCCAGCTCGATTAGCAGCGGGGGAGATACGCAGTATTTT.

This chain links TRBV28 with TRBJ1-3, with a possible D match to TRBD1 (5 bases). Germline V lookup: CDR1 MDHEN, CDR2 SYDVKM. Trimming cost V 8 bases and J 0 bases, with 8 bases left between them. The CDR3 spans 13 residues. CDR3 residues: CASQDSSGNTIYF. The CDR3 bases are TGTGCCAGCCAAGACAGCTCTGGAAACACCATATATTTT.

The V call is TRBV25-1, the J call TRBJ1-2, with D perhaps matching TRBD1 (5 bases). The germline V gene has CDR1 MGHDK and CDR2 SYGVNS. The V and J ends lost 5 bases and 6 bases respectively, with 13 bases between them. This CDR3 region has 13 residues. DNA for the CDR3: TGTGCCAGCAGTCACGGGGGATGGAATGGCTACACCTTC. Its protein product is CASSHGGWNGYTF.

The genes are TRBV15 and TRBJ2-7; TRBD1 agrees at 7 bases. Trimming cost V 9 bases and J 0 bases; bases outside gene matches: 8. This CDR3 is built from 14 residues. In germline, CDR1 is LNHNV, CDR2 YYDKDF (reference sequence). The CDR3 sequence is CATRRAGGSYEQYV. CDR3 DNA: TGTGCCACGCGCCGGGCAGGGGGCTCCTACGAGCAGTACGTC.

The J gene is TRBJ1-6, the V gene TRBV19; no firm D call. CDR1 and CDR2 (germline): LNHDA, SQIVND (reference sequence). This CDR3 contains 16 residues. V was pared by 6 bases and J by 10 bases, with 22 bases between. The CDR3 loop reads CASRPSLSGSWSPLHF. CDR3 sequence (DNA): TGTGCCAGTAGACCCAGCCTCAGCGGAAGTTGGTCACCCCTCCACTTT.

This clone has a single count. This chain connects TRBV9 to TRBJ1-4, with D possibly being TRBD1 (5 bases). The V end was cut by 0 bases, the J end by 8 bases, with 14 bases between. Germline V gene sequence: CDR1 SGDLS, CDR2 YYNGEE. The CDR3 spans 15 residues. CDR3 coding DNA: TGTGCCAGCAGCGTAGCTGGTACAGGCGGAGAAAAACTGTTTTTT. It is translated as CASSVAGTGGEKLFF.

This chain links TRBV5-4 with TRBJ2-1; the D is unclear. V shed 4 bases and J shed 0 bases, with 5 bases lying between them. Germline values: CDR1 SGHNT, CDR2 YYREEE (reference sequence). This CDR3 has 13 amino acids. CDR3 nucleotide sequence: TGTGCCAGCAGCACGAGCTCCTACAATGAGCAGTTCTTC. It encodes CASSTSSYNEQFF.

The V call is TRBV25-1, the J call TRBJ1-1; maybe TRBD1 (5 bases). Germline values: CDR1 MGHDK, CDR2 SYGVNS. The CDR3 is 13 amino acids. V was trimmed by 2 bases and J by 3 bases, leaving 7 bases between them. CDR3 amino acids: CASSETGDTEAFF. CDR3 bases: TGTGCCAGCAGTGAAACGGGGGACACTGAAGCTTTCTTT.

The rearrangement joins TRBV7-6 to TRBJ1-1; D not resolved. The CDR3 extends over 13 amino acids. The V end was cut by 3 bases, the J end by 1 base, with 6 bases between. Germline CDR1 reads SGHVS; CDR2 reads FNYEAQ. Here the CDR3 DNA reads TGTGCCAGCAGCTTCTCAGGGAACACTGAAGCTTTCTTT. Its translation is CASSFSGNTEAFF.

The chain employs TRBV3-1 (or the pseudogene TRBV3-2) and TRBJ1-1, with D possibly matching TRBD1 (6 bases). Deletions cut 4 bases from V and 2 bases from J, with 8 bases between. The CDR3 is made up of 13 amino acids. Germline loops: CDR1 LGHDT, CDR2 YNNKEL (reference sequence). For the CDR3, the DNA is TGTGCCAGCAGCCGGACAGTTAACACTGAAGCTTTCTTT. Protein product: CASSRTVNTEAFF.

This clone was seen a few times. This chain joins TRBV7-9 and TRBJ2-1; 9 nucleotides agree with TRBD1. The trim removed 5 bases at V and 6 bases at J, leaving 11 bases unmatched. The CDR3 contains 16 residues. The germline V gene encodes CDR1 SEHNR and CDR2 FQNEAQ (reference sequence). CDR3 amino acids: CASSPGQGRGSNEQFF. CDR3 DNA: TGTGCCAGCAGCCCCGGACAGGGGAGGGGTTCCAATGAGCAGTTCTTC.

The rearrangement joins TRBV6-6 to TRBJ1-2; 8 bases agree with TRBD1. Germline V gene lookup returns CDR1 MNHNY and CDR2 SVGAGI (reference sequence). This CDR3 has 12 residues. V lost 8 bases and J lost 7; bases outside the gene matches: 6. The CDR3 is CASSDRGSGYTF. The CDR3 nucleotides read TGTGCCAGCTCCGACAGGGGCAGTGGCTACACCTTC.

The chain is built from TRBV6-1 and TRBJ1-1, with TRBD1 matching over 9 bases. Germline V CDR1 and CDR2: MNHNS, SASEGT. With V trimmed by 0 bases and J by 2 bases, 7 bases remained unmatched. The CDR3 runs 17 residues. The CDR3 region is CASSEAYRGLRNTEAFF. The CDR3 bases are TGTGCCAGCAGTGAAGCGTACAGGGGGCTGAGAAACACTGAAGCTTTCTTT.

This clone was recorded only once. The sample holds other DNA sequences that translate to the same CDR3. This rearrangement joins TRBV11-2 to TRBJ1-1; D unclear. V was shortened by 1 base and J by 0 bases, with 6 bases between the two germline ends. Germline CDR1 and CDR2: SGHAT and FQNNGV. The CDR3 loop spans 14 amino acids. The CDR3 sequence is CASSLVPVNTEAFF. In nucleotides, the CDR3 is TGTGCCAGCAGCTTAGTTCCGGTGAACACTGAAGCTTTCTTT. Combining the CDR3 with reference TRBV11-2 and TRBJ1-1 gives the whole variable domain EAGVAQSPRYKIIEKRQSVAFWCNPISGHATLYWYQQILGQGPKLLIQFQNNGVVDDSQLPKDRFSAERLKGVDSTLKIQPAKLEDSAVYLCASSLVPVNTEAFFGQGTRLTVV.

The sample holds one count of this clone. The chain links TRBV11-2 to TRBJ2-5, with TRBD1 matching over 8 bases. This CDR3 is 15 amino acids long. The germline V gene encodes CDR1 SGHAT and CDR2 FQNNGV. J gave up 3 bases and V 4 bases, and 7 bases lay outside the gene matches. CDR3 in amino acids: CASSSNRGWEETQYF. CDR3 in DNA: TGTGCCAGCAGCTCTAACAGGGGGTGGGAAGAGACCCAGTACTTC.

The V call is TRBV25-1, the J call TRBJ2-5, with 7 bases lining up with TRBD2. The CDR3 contains 15 residues. With 4 bases clipped from V and 3 bases from J, the junction kept 8 bases outside the gene matches. Germline assignment: CDR1 MGHDK and CDR2 SYGVNS. CDR3: CASSGSSLAEETQYF. Written as DNA, the CDR3 is TGTGCCAGCAGTGGGTCGAGCCTAGCGGAAGAGACCCAGTACTTC.